Sequencing of this T cell receptor beta chain was carried out in a study of blood T cell repertoires in COVID-19. Study at large: T cells, B-cell-depleted T cells, or PBMCs supplied cDNA or gDNA.

Recruited during active infection, patients (from Seattle) were subsequently followed longitudinally. As originally analysed: Estimates of nucleated cell counts were drawn from the amplification of reference gene primers. The data were produced by immunoSEQ multiplex PCR, yet TCRdb's version contains in-frame clones alone and is incomplete. V, J and clone size are those of that table, while D and trimming were read from the DNA. The sample carries 250,000 to 300,000 clones, approximately 87% recorded once. The CDR3 extends over 14 amino acids. The germline CDR1 and CDR2 sequences are SGHNT and YYREEE (reference sequence). V lost 4 bases, J lost 4 bases, and 4 bases stayed unmatched.

The sequencing sample was made of peripheral blood. The genes are TRBV5-4 and TRBJ1-2, with TRBD1 matching over 10 bases. The receptor was derived from a woman in her 30s with COVID-19, enrolled during active disease. In nucleotides, the CDR3 is TGTGCCAGCAGCACGGACAGGGGGGTCTATGGCTACACCTTC. Its protein is CASSTDRGVYGYTF.